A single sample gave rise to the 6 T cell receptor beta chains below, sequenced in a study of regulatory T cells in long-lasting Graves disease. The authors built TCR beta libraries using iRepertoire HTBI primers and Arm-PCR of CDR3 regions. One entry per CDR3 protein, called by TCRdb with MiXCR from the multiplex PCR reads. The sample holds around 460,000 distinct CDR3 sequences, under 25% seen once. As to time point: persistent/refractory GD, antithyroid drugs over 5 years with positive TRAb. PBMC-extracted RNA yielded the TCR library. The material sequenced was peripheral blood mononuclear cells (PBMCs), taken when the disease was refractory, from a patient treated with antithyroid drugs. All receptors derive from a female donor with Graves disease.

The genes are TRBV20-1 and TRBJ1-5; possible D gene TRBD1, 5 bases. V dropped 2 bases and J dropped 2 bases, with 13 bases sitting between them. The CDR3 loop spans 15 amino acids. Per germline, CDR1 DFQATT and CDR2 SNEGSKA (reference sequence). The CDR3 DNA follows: TGCAGTGCTAGACCGCCAGGGATGCGCAATCAGCCCCAGCATTTT. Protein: CSARPPGMRNQPQHF.

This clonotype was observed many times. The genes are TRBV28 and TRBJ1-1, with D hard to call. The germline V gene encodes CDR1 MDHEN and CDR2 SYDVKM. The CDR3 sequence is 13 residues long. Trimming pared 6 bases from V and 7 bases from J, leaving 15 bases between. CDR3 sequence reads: CASRTPPAVEAFF. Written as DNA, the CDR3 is TGTGCCAGCAGGACACCCCCGGCGGTTGAAGCTTTCTTT.

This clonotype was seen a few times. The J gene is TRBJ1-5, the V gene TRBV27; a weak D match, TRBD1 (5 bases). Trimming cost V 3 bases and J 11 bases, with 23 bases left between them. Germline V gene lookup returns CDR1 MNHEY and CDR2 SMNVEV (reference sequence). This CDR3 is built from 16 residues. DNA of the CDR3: TGTGCCAGCAGTTTCCAGGTCGACGGGGCTGCGACGGCCCAGCATTTT. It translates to CASSFQVDGAATAQHF.

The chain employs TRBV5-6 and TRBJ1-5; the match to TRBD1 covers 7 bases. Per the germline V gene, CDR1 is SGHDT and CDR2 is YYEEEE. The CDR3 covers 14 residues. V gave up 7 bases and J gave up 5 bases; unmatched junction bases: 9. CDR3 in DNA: TGTGCCAGCGTGCCGACAGGGCGGTATCAGCCCCAGCATTTT. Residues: CASVPTGRYQPQHF.

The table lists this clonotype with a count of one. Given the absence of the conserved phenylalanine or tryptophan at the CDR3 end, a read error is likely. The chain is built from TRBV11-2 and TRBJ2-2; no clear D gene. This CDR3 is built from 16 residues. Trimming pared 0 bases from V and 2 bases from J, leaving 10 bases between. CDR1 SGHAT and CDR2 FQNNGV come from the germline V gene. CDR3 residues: CASSLDRSGNTGELFS. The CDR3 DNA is TGTGCCAGCAGCTTAGATCGGTCAGGTAACACCGGGGAGCTGTTTTCT.

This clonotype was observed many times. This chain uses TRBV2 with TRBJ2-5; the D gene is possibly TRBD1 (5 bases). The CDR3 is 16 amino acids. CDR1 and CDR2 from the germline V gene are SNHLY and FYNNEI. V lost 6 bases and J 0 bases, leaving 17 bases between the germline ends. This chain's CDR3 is CASSRSGRADQETQYF. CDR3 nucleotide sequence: TGTGCCAGCAGCCGGTCGGGCAGGGCGGACCAAGAGACCCAGTACTTC.